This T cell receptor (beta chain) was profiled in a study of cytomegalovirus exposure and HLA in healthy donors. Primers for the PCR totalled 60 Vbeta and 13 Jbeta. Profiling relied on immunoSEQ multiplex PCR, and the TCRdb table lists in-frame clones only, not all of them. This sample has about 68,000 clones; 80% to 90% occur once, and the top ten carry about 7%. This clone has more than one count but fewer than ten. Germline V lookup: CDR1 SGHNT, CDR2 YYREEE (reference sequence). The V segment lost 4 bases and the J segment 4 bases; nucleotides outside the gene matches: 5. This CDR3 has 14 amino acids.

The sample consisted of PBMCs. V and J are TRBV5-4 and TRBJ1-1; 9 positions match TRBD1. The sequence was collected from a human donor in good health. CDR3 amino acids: CASSSRQGVTEAFF. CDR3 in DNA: TGTGCCAGCAGCAGCAGACAGGGGGTCACTGAAGCTTTCTTT. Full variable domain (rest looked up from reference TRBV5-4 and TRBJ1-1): ETGVTQSPTHLIKTRGQQVTLRCSSQSGHNTVSWYQQALGQGPQFIFQYYREEENGRGNFPPRFSGLQFPNYSSELNVNALELDDSALYLCASSSRQGVTEAFFGQGTRLTVV.